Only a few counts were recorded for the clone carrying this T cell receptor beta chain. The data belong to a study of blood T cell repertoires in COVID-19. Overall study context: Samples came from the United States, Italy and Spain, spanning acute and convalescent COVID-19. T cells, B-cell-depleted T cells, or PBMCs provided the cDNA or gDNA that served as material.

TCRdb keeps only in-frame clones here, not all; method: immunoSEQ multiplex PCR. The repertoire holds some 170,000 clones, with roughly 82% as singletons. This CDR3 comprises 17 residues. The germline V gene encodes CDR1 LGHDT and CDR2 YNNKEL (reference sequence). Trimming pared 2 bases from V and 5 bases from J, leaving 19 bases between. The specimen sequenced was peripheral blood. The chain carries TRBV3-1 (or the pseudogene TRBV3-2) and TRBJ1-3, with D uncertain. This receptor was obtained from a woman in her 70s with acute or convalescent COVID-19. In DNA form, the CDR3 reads TGTGCCAGCAGCCAATTCGGGGTCTCAAGGTCCCGAAACACCATATATTTT. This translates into CASSQFGVSRSRNTIYF.